This passage covers 12 T cell receptor beta chains from one sample sequenced in a study of CXCR3-negative and CXCR3-positive naive CD8 T cells. Notes on the study in general: CXCR3-positive naive cells carried more hydrophobic TRB CDR3s than CXCR3-negative ones.

These receptors' antigens are unknown. Libraries of TRB cDNA were made by 5' RACE and carried UMIs. After re-calling the 5' RACE reads, TCRdb lists one entry per CDR3 protein, DNA absent. The sample has roughly 130,000 distinct CDR3 sequences. Sequenced material: naive CXCR3+ CD8+ T cells from blood. Subset: CD45RO-CCR7+CD27+CD95- naive CD8+ T cells expressing CXCR3 (TNR3+). The receptors here all came from a human donor in good health. Some clones in this sample may be carry-over from other donors' samples.

The chain joins TRBV7-9 to TRBJ1-5; the D gene TCRdb calls, TRBD1, cannot be checked with no DNA. CDR1 SEHNR and CDR2 FQNEAQ come from the germline V gene (reference sequence). The CDR3 consists of 15 residues. The CDR3 region is CASSQRGRDNQPQHF.

This chain links TRBV11-2 with TRBJ2-1; TCRdb outputs TRBD2, but without DNA this stays unchecked. The CDR3 loop spans 16 amino acids. Germline CDR1 is SGHAT and CDR2 is FQNNGV. CDR3 loop: CASSLGGGSFYNEQFF.

The chain has TRBV5-6 and TRBJ2-3; lacking DNA, the TRBD2 call made by TCRdb goes unchecked. The CDR3 has 16 residues. Germline V CDR1 and CDR2: SGHDT, YYEEEE. The CDR3 loop reads CASSYGTSGGADTQYF.

The V and J genes are TRBV29-1 and TRBJ2-1; TCRdb selects TRBD1, and the lack of DNA leaves this call unchecked. The CDR3 runs to 13 residues. From germline, CDR1 is SQVTM and CDR2 ANQGSEA. The CDR3 loop is CSAAGADYNEQFF.

The gene calls are TRBV27 and TRBJ1-2; TCRdb picks TRBD1, but there is no DNA to check that call. The CDR3 runs to 13 residues. The V gene's germline CDR1 is MNHEY and CDR2 SMNVEV (reference sequence). The CDR3 is CASRPTGVRGYTF.

V is TRBV6-6 and J is TRBJ2-5; TCRdb indicates TRBD1, and absent DNA this call remains unverified. CDR3 length: 13 residues. Germline CDR1 reads MNHNY; CDR2 reads SVGAGI (reference sequence). The CDR3 reads CASSRQGSETQYF.

This chain uses TRBV9 with TRBJ2-3; TCRdb selects TRBD2, and the lack of DNA leaves this call unchecked. The CDR3 length is 16 residues. The germline CDR1 and CDR2 sequences are SGDLS and YYNGEE. This chain's CDR3 is CASSVDFGGAADTQYF.

The chain carries TRBV12-3 or TRBV12-4 and TRBJ1-1; TCRdb returns TRBD1, unconfirmable since there is no DNA. The CDR3 runs 16 residues. The CDR3 region is CASSFWGGFMNTEAFF.

The J gene is TRBJ2-3, the V gene TRBV20-1; lacking DNA, the TRBD1 call made by TCRdb goes unchecked. CDR1 and CDR2 (germline): DFQATT, SNEGSKA (reference sequence). The CDR3 is made up of 13 amino acids. Here the CDR3 reads CSASRPTGNTQYF.

V is TRBV7-9 and J is TRBJ2-5; as DNA is missing, the TRBD1 call by TCRdb cannot be tested. Germline V gene lookup returns CDR1 SEHNR and CDR2 FQNEAQ (reference sequence). This CDR3 is built from 17 residues. The CDR3: CASSDPPDRAAQETQYF.

This chain joins TRBV20-1 and TRBJ1-1. The CDR3 sequence is 12 residues long. Germline CDR1 reads DFQATT; CDR2 reads SNEGSKA (reference sequence). The CDR3 loop reads CSGSRLNTEAFF.

This chain connects TRBV21-1 to TRBJ2-4. TRBV21-1 counts as a pseudogene. The CDR3 covers 16 residues. CDR3 amino acids: CASSKIVIPAKNIQYF.